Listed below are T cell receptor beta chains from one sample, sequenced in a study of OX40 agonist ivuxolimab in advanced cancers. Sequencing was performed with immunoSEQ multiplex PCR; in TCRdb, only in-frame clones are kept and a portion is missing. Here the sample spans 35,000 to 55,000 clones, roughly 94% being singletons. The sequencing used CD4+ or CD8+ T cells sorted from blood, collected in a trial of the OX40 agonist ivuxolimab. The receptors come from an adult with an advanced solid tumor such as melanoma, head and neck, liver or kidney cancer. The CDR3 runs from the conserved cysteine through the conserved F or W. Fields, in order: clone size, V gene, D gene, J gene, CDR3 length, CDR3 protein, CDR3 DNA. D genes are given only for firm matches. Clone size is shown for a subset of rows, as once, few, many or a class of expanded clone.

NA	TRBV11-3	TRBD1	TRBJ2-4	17	CASSLEHPTGIKNIQYF	TGTGCCAGCAGCTTAGAACACCCGACAGGGATCAAAAACATTCAGTACTTC
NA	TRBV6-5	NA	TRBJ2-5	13	CASSHPGDPGQYF	TGTGCCAGCAGCCACCCCGGGGACCCGGGCCAGTACTTC
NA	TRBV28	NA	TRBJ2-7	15	CASSPQRAARYEQYF	TGTGCCAGCAGTCCCCAACGAGCAGCACGCTACGAGCAGTACTTC
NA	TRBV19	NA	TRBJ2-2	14	CAGGSGDSTGELFF	TGTGCCGGGGGATCCGGGGATAGCACCGGGGAGCTGTTTTTT
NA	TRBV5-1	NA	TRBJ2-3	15	CASSDSGTSTDTQYF	TGCGCCAGCAGCGATAGCGGAACTAGCACAGATACGCAGTATTTT
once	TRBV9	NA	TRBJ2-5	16	CASSVDWRGRPETQYF	TGTGCCAGCAGCGTAGATTGGAGGGGGCGCCCAGAGACCCAGTACTTC
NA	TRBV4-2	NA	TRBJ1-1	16	CASSQVGRSRGGEAFF	TGTGCCAGCAGCCAAGTGGGCCGTTCCAGAGGGGGAGAAGCTTTCTTT
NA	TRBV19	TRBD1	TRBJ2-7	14	CASSMRQGAIEQYF	TGTGCCAGTAGTATGCGACAGGGGGCGATCGAGCAGTACTTC
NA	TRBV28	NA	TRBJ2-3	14	CASSFLSGTDTQYF	TGTGCCAGCAGCTTTCTGTCGGGCACAGATACGCAGTATTTT
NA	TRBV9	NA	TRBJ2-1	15	CASSVGGDSYNEQFF	TGTGCCAGCAGCGTAGGGGGCGATTCCTACAATGAGCAGTTCTTC
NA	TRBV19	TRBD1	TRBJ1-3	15	CASEGTELSGNTIYF	TGTGCCAGTGAAGGGACAGAGCTCTCTGGAAACACCATATATTTT
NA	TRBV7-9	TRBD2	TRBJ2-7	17	CASSFLAGLPLSYEQYF	TGTGCCAGCAGCTTTTTAGCGGGATTGCCTCTTTCCTACGAGCAGTACTTC
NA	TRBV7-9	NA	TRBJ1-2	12	CASSLGSGGYTF	TGTGCCAGCAGCTTGGGCTCGGGGGGCTACACCTTC
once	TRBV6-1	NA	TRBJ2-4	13	CASSARGGHIQYF	TGTGCCAGCAGTGCCAGGGGAGGTCACATTCAGTACTTC
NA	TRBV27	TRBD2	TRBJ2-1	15	CASSLGTSAYNEQFF	TGTGCCAGCAGTTTAGGCACTAGCGCCTACAATGAGCAGTTCTTC
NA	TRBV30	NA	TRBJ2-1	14	CAWSVQASLSEQFF	TGTGCCTGGAGTGTACAGGCGTCCCTCAGTGAGCAGTTCTTC
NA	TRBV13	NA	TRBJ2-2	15	CASQLQGGLAGELFF	TGTGCCAGCCAGTTACAGGGCGGATTGGCCGGGGAGCTGTTTTTT
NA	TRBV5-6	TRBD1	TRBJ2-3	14	CASSPDRETDTQYF	TGTGCCAGCAGCCCCGACAGGGAAACAGATACGCAGTATTTT
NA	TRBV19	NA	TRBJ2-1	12	CASSPTLREQFF	TGTGCCAGTAGTCCAACTCTTCGGGAGCAGTTCTTC
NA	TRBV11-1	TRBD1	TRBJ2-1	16	CASSLWNRGTYNEQFF	TGTGCCAGCAGCTTATGGAACAGGGGAACCTACAATGAGCAGTTCTTC
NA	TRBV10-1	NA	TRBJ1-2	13	CASPVGVFYGYTF	TGCGCCAGCCCGGTCGGGGTTTTCTATGGCTACACCTTC
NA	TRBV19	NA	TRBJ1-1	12	CASSIGTAEAFF	TGTGCCAGTAGTATAGGGACTGCTGAAGCTTTCTTT
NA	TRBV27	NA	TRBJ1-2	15	CASSQGRSANYGYTF	TGTGCCAGCAGCCAGGGGAGGTCAGCTAACTATGGCTACACCTTC
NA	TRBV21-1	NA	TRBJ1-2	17	CASPNRGTAPKIYGYTF	TGTGCCAGCCCTAACAGGGGGACCGCTCCTAAAATCTATGGCTACACCTTC
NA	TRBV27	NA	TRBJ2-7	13	CASSFGRTYEQYF	TGTGCCAGCAGTTTTGGCAGAACCTACGAGCAGTACTTC